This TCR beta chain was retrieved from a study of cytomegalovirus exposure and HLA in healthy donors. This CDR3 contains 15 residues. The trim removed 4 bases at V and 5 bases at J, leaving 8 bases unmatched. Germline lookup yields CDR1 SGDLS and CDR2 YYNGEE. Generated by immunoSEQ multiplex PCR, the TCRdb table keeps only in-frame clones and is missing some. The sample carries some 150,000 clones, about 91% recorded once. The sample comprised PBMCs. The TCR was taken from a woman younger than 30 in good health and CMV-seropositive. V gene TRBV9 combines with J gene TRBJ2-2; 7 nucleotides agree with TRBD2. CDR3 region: CASSPRWGGTGELFF. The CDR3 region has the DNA TGTGCCAGCAGCCCCCGATGGGGGGGAACCGGGGAGCTGTTTTTT.